Listed here are 27 T cell receptor beta chains from one sample, sequenced in a study of identical twins. TCRdb fed the 5' RACE reads into MiXCR, producing one record per CDR3 protein. The sample consists of 1.5 million to 2 million distinct CDR3 sequences, about 31% of them appearing once. The sequenced sample consisted of cord blood. Receptors originate from a newborn girl in good health.

The V gene is TRBV6-1, the J gene TRBJ2-7, with 13 bases lining up with TRBD2. Unmatched junction bases numbered 3, after V lost 4 bases and J lost 0 bases. The CDR3 runs 16 residues. The germline gives CDR1 MNHNS, CDR2 SASEGT. CDR3 in DNA: TGTGCCAGCAGTGTACTAGCGGGAGGGTTCTCCTACGAGCAGTACTTC. Translated: CASSVLAGGFSYEQYF.

This clonotype was observed a few times. V gene TRBV27 combines with J gene TRBJ2-7; D call uncertain. V lost 3 bases to trimming and J lost 1 base, with 10 bases between them. The CDR3 consists of 14 residues. CDR1 is MNHEY, CDR2 SMNVEV, per germline (reference sequence). CDR3 protein: CASSFGIGSYEQYF. In DNA form, the CDR3 reads TGTGCCAGCAGTTTTGGAATCGGATCCTACGAGCAGTACTTC.

This chain joins TRBV16 and TRBJ2-7; no clear D. The germline V gene encodes CDR1 KGHSY and CDR2 FQNENV. The CDR3 sequence is 14 residues long. Deletions cut 4 bases from V and 3 bases from J, with 13 bases between. CDR3 in amino acids: CASSLEVSRYEQYF. The CDR3 coding sequence is TGTGCCAGCAGCCTAGAGGTATCCCGCTACGAGCAGTACTTC. The whole variable domain, remainder taken from reference TRBV16 and TRBJ2-7, is GEEVAQTPKHLVRGEGQKAKLYCAPIKGHSYVFWYQQVLKNEFKFLISFQNENVFDETGMPKERFSAKCLPNSPCSLEIQATKLEDSAVYFCASSLEVSRYEQYFGPGTRLTVT.

Only a few counts were recorded for this clonotype. The germline gene is not matched at one end of the junction; a read error may be the cause. The genes are TRBV3-1 and TRBJ2-5; D remains ambiguous. Judging by the DNA end, TRBJ2-7 fits better; the J call may be wrong. The germline CDR1 and CDR2 sequences are LGHDT and YNNKEL (reference sequence). This CDR3 has 12 amino acids. CDR3 DNA sequence: TGTGCCAACAGCCAAGTCGGAAGCGAGCAGTACTTC. Residues: CANSQVGSEQYF.

Regarding this clonotype: A read error may account for a junction end that differs from germline. V and J are TRBV12-3 or TRBV12-4 and TRBJ2-1; D unresolved. There are 12 residues in the CDR3. This CDR3 is CASSFGLNGQFF. The DNA of the CDR3 is TGTGCCAGCAGTTTCGGTCTCAATGGGCAGTTCTTC.

This clonotype has only a few counts. The rearrangement links TRBV27 to TRBJ2-7; D remains unclear. V was clipped by 2 bases and J by 2 bases, with 13 bases between them. Germline assignment: CDR1 MNHEY and CDR2 SMNVEV (reference sequence). This CDR3 contains 15 residues. In DNA, the CDR3 is TGTGCCAGCAGTTTACCCGGGTCTCGACCCTACGAGCAGTACTTC. Translation gives CASSLPGSRPYEQYF.

This clonotype came up a few times. The V call is TRBV7-2, the J call TRBJ1-6; 8 nucleotides line up with TRBD1. With 6 bases clipped from V and 0 bases from J, the junction kept 4 bases outside the gene matches. Germline CDR1 SGHTA, CDR2 FQGNSA. The CDR3 covers 16 residues. CDR3 nucleotides: TGTGCCAGCAGATCTACAGGGGGCTCCTATAATTCACCCCTCCACTTT. Translated, it gives CASRSTGGSYNSPLHF.

V usage is TRBV28 and J usage is TRBJ2-7, with 10 nucleotides matching TRBD2. The CDR3 extends over 18 amino acids. CDR1 and CDR2 (germline): MDHEN, SYDVKM. Unmatched junction bases numbered 11, after V lost 3 bases and J lost 0 bases. CDR3 coding DNA: TGTGCCAGCAGTTTTCCAGCTAGCGGGAGTAGGTCCTCCTACGAGCAGTACTTC. It translates to CASSFPASGSRSSYEQYF. The full variable domain, its missing parts supplied by reference TRBV28 and TRBJ2-7, is DVKVTQSSRYLVKRTGEKVFLECVQDMDHENMFWYRQDPGLGLRLIYFSYDVKMKEKGDIPEGYSVSREKKERFSLILESASTNQTSMYLCASSFPASGSRSSYEQYFGPGTRLTVT.

This rearrangement joins TRBV7-9 to TRBJ2-1; tentatively, D is TRBD2 (6 bases). The CDR3 length is 16 residues. Trimming stripped 4 bases from V and 6 bases from J, with 19 bases between. The V gene's germline CDR1 is SEHNR and CDR2 FQNEAQ (reference sequence). The CDR3 DNA sequence: TGTGCCAGCAGCTCAATGGACGGGAGCAAGACCAATGAGCAGTTCTTC. Its translation is CASSSMDGSKTNEQFF.

In its sample, this clonotype was seen a few times. The chain uses TRBV7-8 and TRBJ2-3; TRBD2 is a possible D gene (5 bases). This CDR3 region has 16 residues. Germline values: CDR1 SGHVS, CDR2 FQNEAQ. Trimming left V 3 bases short and J 1 base short, with 14 bases between. DNA for the CDR3: TGTGCCAGCAGCTTCGTCCGACTACTACGCACAGATACGCAGTATTTT. Amino acid sequence: CASSFVRLLRTDTQYF.

This clonotype was seen ten or more times. The CDR3 bases are TGCAGCGTTGCAAAACTTCCGAGCTCCTACAATGAGCAGTTCTTC. Protein: CSVAKLPSSYNEQFF. The chain uses TRBV29-1 and TRBJ2-1, with no clear D. The length of the CDR3 is 15 residues. Trimming stripped 4 bases from V and 0 bases from J, with 13 bases between. Germline CDR1 is SQVTM and CDR2 is ANQGSEA.

Here the CDR3 reads CASSVRLYQETQYF. In nucleotides, the CDR3 is TGTGCCAGCAGCGTTCGACTATACCAAGAGACCCAGTACTTC. The V and J genes are TRBV9 and TRBJ2-5; possibly TRBD2 for D (5 bases). The length of the CDR3 is 14 residues. The germline V gene encodes CDR1 SGDLS and CDR2 YYNGEE. Trimming pared 2 bases from V and 0 bases from J, leaving 8 bases between.

In regard to this clonotype: A much larger clone sits a single nucleotide away, making a read error possible. This chain links TRBV4-2 with TRBJ2-1; 7 bases agree with TRBD1. The better agreement between TRBJ2-7 and the DNA end casts doubt on the J call. CDR1 is LGHNA, CDR2 YNFKEQ, per germline. CDR3 length: 16 residues. The CDR3 region has the DNA TGTGCCAGCAGCCAAGCCGCCGGACAGGATCACAATGAGCAGTACTTC. Translated, it gives CASSQAAGQDHNEQYF.

This clonotype was observed a handful of times. The chain uses TRBV7-6 and TRBJ2-7; 10 positions match TRBD1. CDR1 and CDR2 from the germline V gene are SGHVS and FNYEAQ. V lost 4 bases, J lost 4 bases, and 4 bases stayed unmatched. This CDR3 region has 14 residues. The CDR3 DNA is TGTGCCAGCAGCTACGGACAGGGGGAGTACGAGCAGTACTTC. Translating it yields CASSYGQGEYEQYF.

The chain uses TRBV2 and TRBJ2-7; 15 bases align to TRBD2. CDR3 length: 15 amino acids. The germline V gene has CDR1 SNHLY and CDR2 FYNNEI. Losses at the gene ends were 6 bases for V and 6 bases for J; bases not matched to a gene: 6. This chain's CDR3 is CASSRGLAGGIEQYF. The CDR3 region has the DNA TGTGCCAGCAGCCGGGGACTAGCGGGAGGTATCGAGCAGTACTTC.

V is TRBV11-2 and J is TRBJ1-2; tentative D call: TRBD1 (5 bases). Trimming pared 0 bases from V and 5 bases from J, leaving 10 bases between. CDR1 SGHAT and CDR2 FQNNGV come from the germline V gene. CDR3 length: 14 amino acids. For the CDR3, the DNA is TGTGCCAGCAGCTTAGAAGGGACTTTTTATGGCTACACCTTC. The encoded protein is CASSLEGTFYGYTF.

This chain connects TRBV2 to TRBJ2-7; 10 nucleotides agree with TRBD2. The V gene's germline CDR1 is SNHLY and CDR2 FYNNEI. The ends lost 6 bases at V and 4 bases at J; junction bases unmatched: 12. CDR3 length equals 16 residues. DNA for the CDR3: TGTGCCAGCAGGGGGATACTAGCGGGGACTTCTTACGAGCAGTACTTC. Its protein product is CASRGILAGTSYEQYF.

The chain recombines TRBV20-1 with TRBJ1-2; 9 nucleotides agree with TRBD1. Per the germline V gene, CDR1 is DFQATT and CDR2 is SNEGSKA (reference sequence). The CDR3 is 13 amino acids. This chain's CDR3 is CRATGGTNYGYTF. The CDR3 DNA reads as TGCAGAGCGACAGGGGGTACTAACTATGGCTACACCTTC.

CDR3 residues: CASSLGGTGGHSPLHF. The DNA for the CDR3 is TGTGCCAGCAGTTTGGGTGGGACAGGGGGCCACTCACCCCTCCACTTT. The chain combines TRBV12-3 or TRBV12-4 with TRBJ1-6; TRBD1 matches 12 bases. The V gene end was trimmed by 3 bases and the J gene end by 10 bases; junction bases not matched to a gene: 7. The CDR3 covers 16 residues.

On this clonotype itself: This may be a read error, as it is one base from a much larger clone. This sequence joins TRBV29-1 and TRBJ2-1, with D possibly called TRBD1 or TRBD2 (5 bases each). Trimming removed 5 bases at V and 10 bases at J, with 18 bases between. This CDR3 has 13 residues. Germline CDR1 and CDR2: SQVTM and ANQGSEA. CDR3 residues: CSVRRDEPYEQFF. The CDR3 region has the DNA TGCAGCGTTCGTCGGGACGAACCCTACGAGCAGTTCTTC.

Only one count was recorded for this clonotype. The rearrangement uses TRBV5-1 and TRBJ2-3; TRBD1 matches 7 bases. J gave up 3 bases and V 1 base, and 11 bases lay outside the gene matches. The length of the CDR3 is 17 residues. Looked up from germline, CDR1 is SGHRS and CDR2 is YFSETQ. The CDR3 is CASSLSFQGQRTDTQYF. CDR3 nucleotides: TGCGCCAGCAGCTTGAGTTTTCAGGGACAGCGTACAGATACGCAGTATTTT.

The chain employs TRBV27 and TRBJ2-1; D not resolved. Per the germline V gene, CDR1 is MNHEY and CDR2 is SMNVEV (reference sequence). V was pared by 3 bases and J by 6 bases, with 9 bases between. This CDR3 spans 13 amino acids. The CDR3 region is CASSFTTVNEQFF. Written as DNA, the CDR3 is TGTGCCAGCAGTTTTACGACGGTCAATGAGCAGTTCTTC.

This clonotype was counted a few times. The chain employs TRBV29-1 and TRBJ2-7, with D perhaps TRBD1 (5 bases). Germline V gene sequence: CDR1 SQVTM, CDR2 ANQGSEA. Trimming removed 4 bases from V and 0 bases from J, with 7 bases in between. CDR3 length: 12 residues. In nucleotides, the CDR3 is TGCAGCGTTGCAGGGCACTCCTACGAGCAGTACTTC. This encodes CSVAGHSYEQYF.

There are a few counts of this clonotype. The chain is built from TRBV20-1 and TRBJ2-2; D not resolved. The ends were cut back, 0 bases at V and 5 bases at J, with 7 bases in the middle. Germline V gene sequence: CDR1 DFQATT, CDR2 SNEGSKA (reference sequence). The CDR3 extends over 13 amino acids. Written as DNA, the CDR3 is TGCAGTGCTAGAGATCTCACGACCGGGGAGCTGTTTTTT. Its translation: CSARDLTTGELFF.

This clonotype was observed a few times. The chain links TRBV20-1 to TRBJ2-5; 7 bases map to TRBD1. V was clipped by 6 bases and J by 4 bases; unmatched bases: 11. CDR1 is DFQATT, CDR2 SNEGSKA, per germline (reference sequence). This CDR3 is built from 14 residues. CDR3 nucleotides: TGCAGTGCCTACACAGGGGAAGTAGGAGAGACCCAGTACTTC. This encodes CSAYTGEVGETQYF.

This clonotype showed up just a few times. V usage is TRBV9 and J usage is TRBJ2-3; TRBD2 aligns across 11 bases. Germline-derived CDR1 and CDR2 are SGDLS and YYNGEE. The CDR3 has 15 amino acids. Trimming took 4 bases from V and 4 from J; bases not matched to a gene: 5. The CDR3 spells CASSISGGAPDTQYF. The CDR3 bases are TGTGCCAGCAGCATTAGCGGGGGGGCCCCAGATACGCAGTATTTT.

This chain connects TRBV2 to TRBJ2-4; 8 nucleotides align to TRBD1. CDR3 length: 16 residues. The junction had 7 bases not matched to a gene; V was cut back by 6 bases and J by 0 bases. Germline V gene lookup returns CDR1 SNHLY and CDR2 FYNNEI. CDR3: CASSVDRGLAKNIQYF. In DNA, the CDR3 is TGTGCCAGCAGCGTCGACAGGGGCCTAGCCAAAAACATTCAGTACTTC.